The 4 T cell receptor beta chains listed next were all sequenced from one sample in a study of response to subunit inactivated influenza vaccine (dated by TCRdb to the late 2010s). The time point label, as the study defines it: 45 to 50 days after influenza vaccine administration. Library preparation used RT-PCR. TCRdb records Illumina HiSeq 2500 as the sequencer. Through fastp at Q25 and MiXCR, TCRdb rebuilt clones from the public reads, retaining in-frame beta chains. Every entry covers one CDR3 protein and lists the most common genes and DNA from its rows. For this sample there are about half a million distinct CDR3 sequences; 10% to 11% appear just once. The leading ten clones occupy about 12% of the sample. Sample: PBMCs from blood, taken 35 to 45 days after vaccination. These receptors came from a man aged 50-60 years who received an inactivated influenza vaccine. Donor details come from another sample of the same person, matched by shared clones.

This clonotype was recorded a few times. Written as DNA, the CDR3 is TGTGCCAGCAGTTATGAGTGGGGAGGAGAGACCCAGTACTTC. Translating gives CASSYEWGGETQYF. This chain connects TRBV6-2 or TRBV6-3 to TRBJ2-5; possibly TRBD2 for D (6 bases). Germline-derived CDR1 and CDR2 are MNHEY and SVGEGT. The CDR3 extends over 14 amino acids. The germline V and J ends were trimmed by 3 bases and 4 bases, with 12 bases remaining between them.

The chain links TRBV30 to TRBJ2-3, with D unresolved. The V gene's germline CDR1 is GTSNPN and CDR2 SVGIG (reference sequence). This CDR3 contains 13 residues. Trimming took 0 bases from V and 6 from J, leaving 10 bases between them. CDR3 residues: CAWSVGRFDTQYF. The CDR3 DNA reads as TGTGCCTGGAGTGTAGGGCGGTTTGATACGCAGTATTTT.

This clonotype was counted a few times. The rearrangement joins TRBV12-3 or TRBV12-4 to TRBJ2-7; TRBD2 aligns across 9 bases. The trim removed 7 bases at V and 5 bases at J, leaving 15 bases unmatched. This CDR3 has 16 amino acids. The CDR3 is CASTTARGGLPHEQYF. The DNA for the CDR3 is TGTGCCAGCACTACCGCGCGGGGGGGCCTCCCTCACGAGCAGTACTTC.

V usage is TRBV12-3 or TRBV12-4 and J usage is TRBJ1-1, with TRBD1 identical over 7 bases. The CDR3 has 16 residues. The V and J ends lost 6 bases and 3 bases, in that order; junction bases with no gene match: 13. The CDR3 DNA reads as TGTGCCAGCAGGGGGGGTGGGCACACAGGGGACACTGAAGCTTTCTTT. It yields the protein CASRGGGHTGDTEAFF.